Below, 18 T cell receptor beta chains from the same sample are listed, as sequenced in a study of blood T cell repertoires in COVID-19. Here immunoSEQ multiplex PCR was the method, and the copy in TCRdb shows in-frame clones only, minus some. The table includes roughly 180,000 clones, approximately 85% detected once. Specimen: PBMCs or T cells enriched from blood (not recorded which). These receptors all stem from a man in his forties who had recovered from COVID-19.

The sample holds one count of this clone. The chain recombines TRBV11-2 with TRBJ2-1; possible D gene TRBD1, 6 bases. Per the germline V gene, CDR1 is SGHAT and CDR2 is FQNNGV. The CDR3 has 15 amino acids. Trimming took off 3 bases at V and 5 bases at J, with 14 bases between the two ends. This chain's CDR3 is CASSLGQGLDNEQFF. Here the CDR3 DNA reads TGTGCCAGCAGCTTGGGGCAGGGGCTTGACAATGAGCAGTTCTTC.

This chain joins TRBV5-1 and TRBJ2-7; D perhaps matches TRBD2 (5 bases). Trimming took off 3 bases at V and 3 bases at J, with 16 bases between the two ends. The germline V gene encodes CDR1 SGHRS and CDR2 YFSETQ. The CDR3 has 15 residues. As DNA, the CDR3 is TGCGCCAGCAGCTCAGGTGGGAGTGGAAACTACGAGCAGTACTTC. Translated: CASSSGGSGNYEQYF.

The rearrangement links TRBV2 to TRBJ1-5, with a tentative D call TRBD1 (5 bases). V lost 6 bases to trimming and J lost 4 bases, with 16 bases between them. CDR1 SNHLY and CDR2 FYNNEI come from the germline V gene. The CDR3 spans 15 residues. CDR3 in DNA: TGTGCCAGCAGCGCCTCAGGGAATAGTAATCAGCCCCAGCATTTT. Amino acid sequence: CASSASGNSNQPQHF.

The chain carries TRBV15 and TRBJ2-5; D is possibly TRBD2 (5 bases). The V end was cut by 1 base, the J end by 0 bases, with 12 bases between. Germline CDR1 and CDR2: LNHNV and YYDKDF (reference sequence). CDR3 length equals 16 residues. CDR3 region: CATSRGPLDYQETQYF. The CDR3 bases are TGTGCCACCAGCAGAGGCCCCCTGGACTACCAAGAGACCCAGTACTTC.

This chain joins TRBV4-1 and TRBJ1-2; D not resolved. Germline V CDR1 and CDR2: MGHRA, YSYEKL. V was cut by 0 bases and J by 1 base, with 12 bases left in between. The CDR3 covers 16 residues. The CDR3 region has the DNA TGCGCCAGCAGCCAAGATCTTGTCAGACTTAACTATGGCTACACCTTC. Its protein is CASSQDLVRLNYGYTF.

This sequence joins TRBV30 and TRBJ1-2; a weak D match, TRBD1 (6 bases). This CDR3 has 16 residues. The germline V gene has CDR1 GTSNPN and CDR2 SVGIG (reference sequence). Trimming removed 0 bases from V and 6 bases from J, with 20 bases in between. The CDR3 region has the DNA TGTGCCTGGAGTGTAGGTAGATTAGGGGGTGTGCATGGCTACACCTTC. As protein: CAWSVGRLGGVHGYTF.

This chain joins TRBV3-1 (or the pseudogene TRBV3-2) and TRBJ2-5; D may be TRBD1 (7 bases). The CDR3 consists of 15 residues. Germline CDR1 LGHDT, CDR2 YNNKEL (reference sequence). The germline V and J ends were trimmed by 1 base and 6 bases, with 15 bases remaining between them. CDR3 DNA sequence: TGTGCCAGCAGCCAAGGTCAGGGGGGCGGAAAGACCCAGTACTTC. Amino acid sequence: CASSQGQGGGKTQYF.

V is TRBV3-1 (or the pseudogene TRBV3-2) and J is TRBJ2-2; 7 bases are a match to TRBD2. Germline V CDR1 and CDR2: LGHDT, YNNKEL (reference sequence). The CDR3 length is 17 residues. V was clipped by 0 bases and J by 6 bases; unmatched bases: 10. CDR3 in amino acids: CASSQEVTSKLSGELFF. CDR3 DNA sequence: TGTGCCAGCAGCCAAGAGGTGACTAGCAAGTTATCCGGGGAGCTGTTTTTT.

The rearrangement joins TRBV12-5 to TRBJ2-3; 10 nucleotides line up with TRBD1. CDR1 and CDR2 (germline): LGHNT, FRNRAP. J gave up 3 bases and V 5 bases, and 5 bases lay outside the gene matches. The CDR3 has 15 amino acids. The CDR3 DNA reads TGTGCTAGTGGTATTAGGGACAGGGGTACAGATACGCAGTATTTT. This translates into CASGIRDRGTDTQYF. The variable domain in full, completed from reference TRBV12-5 and TRBJ2-3, reads DARVTQTPRHKVTEMGQEVTMRCQPILGHNTVFWYRQTMMQGLELLAYFRNRAPLDDSGMPKDRFSAEMPDATLATLKIQPSEPRDSAVYFCASGIRDRGTDTQYFGPGTRLTVL.

In its sample, this clone was seen a few times. This chain joins TRBV7-9 and TRBJ2-2; the match to TRBD2 covers 12 bases. After removal of 1 base from V and 10 bases from J, the junction contained 4 bases not matched to a gene. The germline V gene encodes CDR1 SEHNR and CDR2 FQNEAQ (reference sequence). The CDR3 extends over 15 amino acids. CDR3 sequence (DNA): TGTGCCAGCAGCTTAGGACTAGCGGGAGTGGTGGAGCTGTTTTTT. Translated, it gives CASSLGLAGVVELFF.

The V call is TRBV10-3, the J call TRBJ1-1; D unclear. Germline CDR1 reads ENHRY; CDR2 reads SYGVKD. The CDR3 has 12 residues. Trimming stripped 4 bases from V and 3 bases from J, with 6 bases between. The CDR3: CAISGRDTEAFF. In nucleotides, the CDR3 is TGTGCCATCAGTGGGAGGGACACTGAAGCTTTCTTT.

The chain carries TRBV6-5 and TRBJ1-2; 8 positions match TRBD1. This CDR3 contains 15 residues. CDR1 MNHEY and CDR2 SVGAGI come from the germline V gene. The V and J ends lost 4 bases and 4 bases, in that order; junction bases with no gene match: 8. CDR3 region: CASSWGGQEAYGYTF. For the CDR3, the DNA is TGTGCCAGCAGTTGGGGGGGACAGGAGGCCTATGGCTACACCTTC.

This sequence joins TRBV24-1 and TRBJ1-4, with TRBD1 matching 7 bases. The CDR3 length is 19 residues. Germline V gene sequence: CDR1 KGHDR, CDR2 SFDVKD. The trim removed 8 bases at V and 7 bases at J, leaving 24 bases unmatched. CDR3 DNA: TGTGCCACCACCCAAGAACCGGGACAGAGGTCTCGTCTTTCTGAAAAACTGTTTTTT. This encodes CATTQEPGQRSRLSEKLFF.

The chain recombines TRBV10-3 with TRBJ2-5; 7 bases map to TRBD2. Looked up from germline, CDR1 is ENHRY and CDR2 is SYGVKD. CDR3 length equals 14 residues. The V gene end was trimmed by 3 bases and the J gene end by 5 bases; junction bases not matched to a gene: 6. Written as DNA, the CDR3 is TGTGCCATCAGTGATTTACGGGGAGGGGAGACCCAGTACTTC. It is translated as CAISDLRGGETQYF.

This rearrangement joins TRBV2 to TRBJ1-2; D is ambiguous. The CDR3 totals 13 residues. The V end lost 6 bases, the J end lost 5 bases, and 13 bases lay between the germline ends. The germline gives CDR1 SNHLY, CDR2 FYNNEI. The DNA of the CDR3 is TGTGCCAGCAGAACAGATTCCGATTATGGCTACACCTTC. It specifies CASRTDSDYGYTF.

This rearrangement joins TRBV13 to TRBJ1-1; unclear D gene. CDR3 length equals 14 residues. Germline V CDR1 and CDR2: PRHDT, FYEKMQ (reference sequence). V dropped 4 bases and J dropped 4 bases, with 13 bases sitting between them. The CDR3 DNA reads as TGTGCCAGCAGCTACCCCCTATCGGGCACTGAAGCTTTCTTT. It codes for CASSYPLSGTEAFF.

This chain uses TRBV30 with TRBJ2-2, with 9 bases lining up with TRBD2. The germline V gene has CDR1 GTSNPN and CDR2 SVGIG (reference sequence). This CDR3 contains 15 residues. J gave up 1 base and V 6 bases, and 6 bases lay outside the gene matches. The CDR3 nucleotides are TGTGCCTGTAGCAGACTAGCGGTGAACACCGGGGAGCTGTTTTTT. Protein sequence: CACSRLAVNTGELFF.

This sequence joins TRBV7-3 and TRBJ2-1; 8 bases agree with TRBD1. The CDR3 loop spans 15 amino acids. After removal of 0 bases from V and 8 bases from J, the junction contained 6 bases not matched to a gene. Per germline, CDR1 SGHTA and CDR2 FQGTGA. The CDR3 nucleotides are TGTGCCAGCAGCTTAACGTTAGGACAGGGATATGAGCAGTTCTTC. This sequence encodes CASSLTLGQGYEQFF.